Listed below are T cell receptor beta chains from one sample, sequenced in a study of cytomegalovirus exposure and HLA in healthy donors. Assay: immunoSEQ multiplex PCR; the TCRdb copy retains only in-frame clones and omits some. The sample totals under 200,000 clones. Input material: PBMCs. All receptors come from a man between 25 and 39 years old in good health and CMV-seronegative. The CDR3 runs from the conserved cysteine through the conserved F or W. Each record gives: D gene, V gene, J gene, CDR3 protein, CDR3 DNA. The D gene is left open where the match is weak.

TRBD2,TRBV5-4,TRBJ2-1,CASSLPSGSNEQFF,TGTGCCAGCAGCTTGCCTAGCGGGAGCAATGAGCAGTTCTTC
TRBD1,TRBV6-4,TRBJ1-2,CASSTDIRQGAFGFSGYTF,TGTGCCAGCAGTACCGATATAAGACAGGGGGCTTTTGGGTTCTCTGGCTACACCTTC
.,TRBV7-8,TRBJ1-4,CASSLERGAEKLFF,TGTGCCAGCAGCTTAGAGCGGGGTGCGGAAAAACTGTTTTTT
.,TRBV5-4,TRBJ1-2,CASSFTGNYGYTF,TGTGCCAGCAGCTTTACGGGTAACTATGGCTACACCTTC
TRBD2,TRBV28,TRBJ2-3,CASSSLRSGGPPDTQYF,TGTGCCAGCAGTTCCTTAAGGTCGGGAGGGCCCCCAGATACGCAGTATTTT
.,TRBV7-6,TRBJ1-1,CASRGVAGNTEAFF,TGTGCCAGCAGGGGCGTGGCGGGGAACACTGAAGCTTTCTTT
TRBD2,TRBV5-1,TRBJ2-5,CASSPGTSGRGRETQYF,TGCGCCAGCAGCCCCGGGACTAGCGGGAGGGGCAGAGAGACCCAGTACTTC
TRBD2,TRBV9,TRBJ2-3,CASSVGTSEGTDTQYF,TGTGCCAGCAGCGTAGGGACTAGCGAGGGCACAGATACGCAGTATTTT
TRBD2,TRBV28,TRBJ2-3,CASSLQGLAGGPKGFTDTQYF,TGTGCCAGCAGTTTACAAGGACTAGCGGGAGGACCTAAGGGGTTCACAGATACGCAGTATTTT
.,TRBV7-9,TRBJ2-3,CASSFWETDTQYF,TGTGCCAGCAGCTTTTGGGAGACAGATACGCAGTATTTT